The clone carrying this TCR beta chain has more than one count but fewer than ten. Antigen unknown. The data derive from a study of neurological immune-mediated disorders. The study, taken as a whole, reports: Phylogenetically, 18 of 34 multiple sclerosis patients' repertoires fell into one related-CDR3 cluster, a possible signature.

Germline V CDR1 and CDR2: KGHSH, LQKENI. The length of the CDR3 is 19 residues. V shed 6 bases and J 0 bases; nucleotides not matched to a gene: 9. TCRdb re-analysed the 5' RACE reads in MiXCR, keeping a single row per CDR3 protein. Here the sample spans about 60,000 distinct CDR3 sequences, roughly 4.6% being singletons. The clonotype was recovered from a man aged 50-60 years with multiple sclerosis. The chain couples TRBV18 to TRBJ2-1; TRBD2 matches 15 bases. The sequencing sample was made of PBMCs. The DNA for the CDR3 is TGTGCCAGCTCCGGACTAGCGGGGGGGATTGTTAACTCCTACAATGAGCAGTTCTTC. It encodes CASSGLAGGIVNSYNEQFF.